The present T cell receptor beta chain was sequenced within a study of blood T cell repertoires in COVID-19. Study-wide context: Sites in the United States, Italy and Spain provided acute and convalescent COVID-19 samples. In each case, the material was cDNA or gDNA derived from T cells, B-cell-depleted T cells, or PBMCs.

This clone was counted once. As handled by the study authors: Reference gene primer amplification in the assay estimated nucleated cell counts. Clones were read by immunoSEQ multiplex PCR, and TCRdb kept only the in-frame ones, dropping some. From that table come the V and J calls and clone size; the DNA was used to work out D and trimming. The sample has roughly 200,000 clones, approximately 81% seen once. CDR1 is KGHSH, CDR2 LQKENI, per germline. V shed 6 bases and J 4 bases; nucleotides not matched to a gene: 25. The CDR3 runs to 20 residues. The V call is TRBV18, the J call TRBJ1-2; TRBD1 matches 8 bases. The specimen sequenced was peripheral blood. The receptor was derived from a woman aged 80 or over with acute or convalescent COVID-19. The CDR3 here is CASSPFSSGQGAAPSYGYTF. The CDR3 region has the DNA TGTGCCAGCTCGCCGTTCTCTTCTGGACAGGGTGCGGCCCCTAGCTATGGCTACACCTTC.